Below, one T cell receptor (beta chain) is given with its context. The data originate from a study of monozygotic twins with inflammatory bowel disease. The CDR3 contains 12 residues. CDR1 is DFQATT and CDR2 is SNEGSKA in the germline V gene (reference sequence). Both TCRalpha and TCRbeta cDNA were subjected to two nested PCRs lasting about 15 and 9 cycles. TCRdb reprocessed the 5' RACE reads and reports one entry per CDR3 protein, with no DNA. This table lists some 90,000 distinct CDR3 sequences. The sequence came from a human donor with ulcerative colitis or Crohn's disease, or a healthy co-twin of an affected twin (not recorded which). This sequence joins TRBV20-1 and TRBJ1-5. The specimen was blood. The CDR3 spells CSATRQYQPQHF.